Listed below are T cell receptor beta chains from one sample, sequenced in a study of CD8 T cells in ankylosing spondylitis. TCRdb independently ran MiXCR on the 5' RACE reads; one entry per CDR3 protein. The table shows some 140,000 distinct CDR3 sequences, with 7% to 10% occurring only once. Specimen: synovial fluid, either unsorted or a sorted T cell fraction (not recorded which). The receptors stem from a male donor with ankylosing spondylitis. CDR3s include the opening cysteine and the closing phenylalanine or tryptophan. A D gene is named only where the DNA matches it firmly. Expanded clones are given a class, and other clones once, few, many or no size at all.

clone size,D gene,V gene,J gene,CDR3 protein,CDR3 DNA
many,TRBD1,TRBV28,TRBJ1-2,CASSRTGTYGYTF,TGTGCCAGCAGCCGGACAGGGACCTATGGCTACACCTTC
.,.,TRBV6-1,TRBJ1-4,CASTRAPANEKLFF,TGTGCCAGCACGAGGGCGCCGGCTAATGAAAAACTGTTTTTT
.,.,TRBV25-1,TRBJ2-7,CASSEAASSYEQYF,TGTGCCAGCAGTGAAGCAGCGAGCTCCTACGAGCAGTACTTC
.,.,TRBV10-3,TRBJ2-3,CAIRRDRSTDTQYF,TGTGCCATCAGGCGGGACAGAAGCACAGATACGCAGTATTTT
many,.,TRBV20-1,TRBJ1-1,CSARGGRSTEAFF,TGCAGTGCTAGAGGGGGCCGGAGCACTGAAGCTTTCTTT
many,TRBD1,TRBV29-1,TRBJ1-2,CSVVGDRGAGGYTF,TGCAGCGTTGTTGGGGACAGGGGAGCTGGTGGCTACACCTTC
.,.,TRBV27,TRBJ2-6,CASSSLISGANVLTF,TGTGCCAGCAGTTCCCTCATCTCTGGGGCCAACGTCCTGACTTTC
few,.,TRBV25-1,TRBJ2-7,CASSSAGVYEQYF,TGTGCCAGCAGTTCAGCCGGGGTCTACGAGCAGTACTTC
many,.,TRBV7-9,TRBJ1-1,CASSLQGPNTEAFF,TGTGCCAGCAGCTTACAGGGCCCGAACACTGAAGCTTTCTTT
many,.,TRBV4-2,TRBJ1-1,CASSQVSGTRTEAFF,TGTGCCAGCAGCCAAGTTTCGGGGACGAGGACTGAAGCTTTCTTT